This TCR beta chain stems from a study of cytomegalovirus exposure and HLA in healthy donors. Study observations and caveats: A later analysis revealed that TCR association rates differed between HLA loci, peaking at DRB1 and bottoming out at HLA-C. Later analysis indicated greater clonal expansion among HLA-associated TCR beta chains than among equally common other chains. Several of the most significant clusters appeared, in a later analysis, to be linked to common viral pathogens. Association of a missense DCLRE1C variant with TCR beta V- and J-gene trimming was reported in a later analysis.

13 Jbeta primers and 60 Vbeta primers were used for the PCR. The method was immunoSEQ multiplex PCR; TCRdb's version includes in-frame clones alone and lacks a portion of them. The sample comprises approximately 130,000 clones, 75% to 90% of which are singletons, and roughly 4% rests with the top ten. This clone has only one observation. Its antigen is currently unknown. This CDR3 comprises 11 residues. V lost 2 bases, J lost 6 bases, and 5 bases lay in between. Germline V gene lookup returns CDR1 SQVTM and CDR2 ANQGSEA. This clonotype originated in a woman between 40 and 50 years old in good health and CMV-seronegative. The chain is built from TRBV29-1 and TRBJ2-1; unclear D gene. Sequenced material: PBMCs. This CDR3 reads CSVELLNEQFF. For the CDR3, the DNA is TGCAGCGTTGAACTCCTCAATGAGCAGTTCTTC.